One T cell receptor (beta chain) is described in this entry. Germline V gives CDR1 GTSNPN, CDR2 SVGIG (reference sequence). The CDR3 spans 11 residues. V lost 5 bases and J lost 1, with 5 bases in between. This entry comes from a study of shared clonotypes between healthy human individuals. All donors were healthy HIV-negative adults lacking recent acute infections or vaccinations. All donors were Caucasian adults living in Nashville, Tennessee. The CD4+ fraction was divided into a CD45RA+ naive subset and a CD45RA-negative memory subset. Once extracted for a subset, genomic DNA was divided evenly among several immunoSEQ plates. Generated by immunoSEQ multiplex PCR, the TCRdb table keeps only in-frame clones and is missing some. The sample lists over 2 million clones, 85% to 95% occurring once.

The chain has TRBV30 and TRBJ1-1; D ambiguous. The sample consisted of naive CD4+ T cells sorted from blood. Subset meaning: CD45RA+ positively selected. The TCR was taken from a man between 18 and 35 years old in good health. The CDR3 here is CAWDKNTEAFF. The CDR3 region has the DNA TGTGCCTGGGACAAGAACACTGAAGCTTTCTTT.